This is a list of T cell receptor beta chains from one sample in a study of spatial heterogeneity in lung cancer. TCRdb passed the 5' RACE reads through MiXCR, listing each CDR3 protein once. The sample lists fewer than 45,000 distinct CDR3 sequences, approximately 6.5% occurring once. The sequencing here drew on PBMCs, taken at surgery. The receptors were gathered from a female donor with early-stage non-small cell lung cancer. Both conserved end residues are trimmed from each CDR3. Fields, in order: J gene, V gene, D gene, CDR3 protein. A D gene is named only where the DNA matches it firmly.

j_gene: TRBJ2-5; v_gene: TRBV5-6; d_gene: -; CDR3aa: ASTRLEKSQETQY
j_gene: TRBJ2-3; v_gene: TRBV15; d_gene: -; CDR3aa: ATSRSTDTQY
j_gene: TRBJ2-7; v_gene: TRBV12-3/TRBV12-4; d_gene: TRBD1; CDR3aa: ASRATGNGEQY
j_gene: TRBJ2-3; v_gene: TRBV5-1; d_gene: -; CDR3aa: ASSPNPGFTDTQY
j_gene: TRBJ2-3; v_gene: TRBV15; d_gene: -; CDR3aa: ATSRELAASTDTQY
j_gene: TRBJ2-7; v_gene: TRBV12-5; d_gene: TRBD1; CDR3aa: ASGQGGEEQY
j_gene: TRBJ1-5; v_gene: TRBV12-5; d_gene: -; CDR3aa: ARSRGGKCGNQPQH
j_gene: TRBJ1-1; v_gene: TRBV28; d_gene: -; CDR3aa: ASSRTPRGAF
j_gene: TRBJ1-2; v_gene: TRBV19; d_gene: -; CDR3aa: ATTAFGGSNYGYT
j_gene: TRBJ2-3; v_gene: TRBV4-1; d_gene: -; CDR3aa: ASSHTDTQY
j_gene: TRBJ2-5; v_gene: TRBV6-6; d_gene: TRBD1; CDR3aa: ASSYSSTGEKETQY
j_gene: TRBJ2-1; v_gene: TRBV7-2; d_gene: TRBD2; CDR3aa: ASSPRGAGREQF
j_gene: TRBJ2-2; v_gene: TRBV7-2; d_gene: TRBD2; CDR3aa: ASSATGTRNTGELF
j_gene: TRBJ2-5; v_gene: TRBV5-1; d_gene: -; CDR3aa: ASSRDVWYQETQY
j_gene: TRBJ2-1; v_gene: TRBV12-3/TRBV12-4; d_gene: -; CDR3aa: VSSLTPRENEQF
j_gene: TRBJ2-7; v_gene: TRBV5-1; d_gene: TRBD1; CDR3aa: ASSISTGSYEQY
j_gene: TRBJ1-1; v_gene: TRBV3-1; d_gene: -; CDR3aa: ASFGEVNTDAF
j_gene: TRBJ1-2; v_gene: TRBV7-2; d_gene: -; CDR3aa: ASSDTNYGYT
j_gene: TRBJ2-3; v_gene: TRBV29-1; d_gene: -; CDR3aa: SVARDSTSTDTQY
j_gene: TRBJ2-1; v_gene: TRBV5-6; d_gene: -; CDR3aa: ASTRVEEQF
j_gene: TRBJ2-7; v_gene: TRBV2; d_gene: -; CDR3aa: ASSPGTPYEQY
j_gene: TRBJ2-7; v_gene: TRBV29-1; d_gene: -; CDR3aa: SVGQSSYEQY
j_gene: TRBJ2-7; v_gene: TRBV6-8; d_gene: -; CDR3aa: ASSYSRGPSSYEQY
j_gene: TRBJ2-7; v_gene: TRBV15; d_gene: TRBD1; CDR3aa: ATSNYRGPYEQY
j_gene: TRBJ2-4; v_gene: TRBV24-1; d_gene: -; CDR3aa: ATSDGQIAKNIQY
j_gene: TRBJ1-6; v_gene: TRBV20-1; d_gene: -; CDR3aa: SATKNEGRDSPLH
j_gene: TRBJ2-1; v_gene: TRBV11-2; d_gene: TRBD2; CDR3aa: ASSLYSVGLAPYEQF
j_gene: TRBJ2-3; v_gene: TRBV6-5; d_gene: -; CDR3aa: ASSPVARGTQY
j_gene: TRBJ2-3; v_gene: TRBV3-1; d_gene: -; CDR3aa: ASSPRGTDTQY
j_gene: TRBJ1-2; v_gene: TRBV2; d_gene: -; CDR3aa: ASSRESDYGYT
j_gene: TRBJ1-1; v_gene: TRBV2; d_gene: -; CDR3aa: ASSEVRGEAF
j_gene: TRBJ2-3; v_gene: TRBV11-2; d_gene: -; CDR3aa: ASSLVGGSTDTQY
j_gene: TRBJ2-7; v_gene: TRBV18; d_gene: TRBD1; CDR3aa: ASLPQADRHHEQY
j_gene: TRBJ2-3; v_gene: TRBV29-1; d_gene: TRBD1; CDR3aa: SVEGATGVVDTQY
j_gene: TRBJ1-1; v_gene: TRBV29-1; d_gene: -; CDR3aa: SVYETGITEAF
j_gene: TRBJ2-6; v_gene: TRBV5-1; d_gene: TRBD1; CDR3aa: ASSSPSAGGLSGANVLT
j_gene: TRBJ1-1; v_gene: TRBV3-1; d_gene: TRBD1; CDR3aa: ASSQSRDSPMNTEAF
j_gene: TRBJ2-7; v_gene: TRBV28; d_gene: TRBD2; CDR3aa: ASSPLGGGWGSEQY
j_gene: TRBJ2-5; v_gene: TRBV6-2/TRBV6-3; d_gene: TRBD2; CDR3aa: ASSYGLTTSGGETQY
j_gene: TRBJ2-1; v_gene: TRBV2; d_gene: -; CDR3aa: ASSRGLFNEQF
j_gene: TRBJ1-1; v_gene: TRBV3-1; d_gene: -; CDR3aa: ASSQGNTGSEAF
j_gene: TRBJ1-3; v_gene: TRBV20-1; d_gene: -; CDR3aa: SSGPSGNTIY
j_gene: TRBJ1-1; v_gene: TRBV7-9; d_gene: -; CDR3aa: ASSPASYTEAF
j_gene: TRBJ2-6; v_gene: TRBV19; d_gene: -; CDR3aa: ASVAGQHVLT
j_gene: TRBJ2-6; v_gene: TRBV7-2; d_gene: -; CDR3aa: ASSLRGSGANVLT
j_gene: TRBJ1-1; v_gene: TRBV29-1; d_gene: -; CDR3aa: SVVGQKNTEAF
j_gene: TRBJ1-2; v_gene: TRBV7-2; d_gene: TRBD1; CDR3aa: ASSLSGTGGGYT
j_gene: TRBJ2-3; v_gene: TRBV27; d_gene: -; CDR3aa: ASSFDRDTDTQY
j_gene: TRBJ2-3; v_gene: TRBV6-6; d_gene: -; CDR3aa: ASSYRDGTDTQY
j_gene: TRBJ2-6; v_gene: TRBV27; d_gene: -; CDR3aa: ASRSSGSGANVLT
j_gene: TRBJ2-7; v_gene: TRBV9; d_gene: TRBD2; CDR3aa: ASSAIAGSYEQY
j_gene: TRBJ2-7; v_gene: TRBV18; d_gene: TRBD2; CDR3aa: ASSPGLAGGRVEQY
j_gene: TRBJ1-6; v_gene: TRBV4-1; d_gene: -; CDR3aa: ASSQDQPENSPLH
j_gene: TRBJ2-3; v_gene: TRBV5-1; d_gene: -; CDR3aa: ASSLEGTDTQY
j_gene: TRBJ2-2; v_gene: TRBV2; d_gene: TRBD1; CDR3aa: ASRYGQGLTSSNTGELF
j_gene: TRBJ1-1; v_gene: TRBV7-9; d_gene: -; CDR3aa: ASSLGSLNTEAF
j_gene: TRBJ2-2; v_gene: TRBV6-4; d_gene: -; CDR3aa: ASSYQTGDIGELF
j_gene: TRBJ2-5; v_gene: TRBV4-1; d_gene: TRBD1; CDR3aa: ASSPTGGAAETQY
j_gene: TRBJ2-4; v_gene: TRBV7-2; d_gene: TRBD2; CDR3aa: ASSPAGVHQY
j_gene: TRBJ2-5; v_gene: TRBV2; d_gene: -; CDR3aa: ASTFFRQETQY